Each of the 21 T cell receptor beta chains below was sequenced from the same sample in a study of beta chain features in type 1 diabetes. Sequencing targeted expressed TCRB transcripts, as all isolated RNA had been reverse transcribed. Method: immunoSEQ multiplex PCR; TCRdb's copy keeps in-frame clones and lacks some. Of about 930,000 clones listed, 15% to 20% were seen once; the top ten hold 0.023%. Sequencing input: naive CD4+ T cells from blood. These receptors all stem from a woman in her late teens or twenties in good health.

The chain employs TRBV10-3 and TRBJ2-1; 15 nucleotides line up with TRBD2. The CDR3 spans 15 residues. CDR1 and CDR2 (germline): ENHRY, SYGVKD. Trimming took 6 bases from V and 13 from J; bases not matched to a gene: 10. The CDR3 spells CAIRQGLAGGFAQFF. For the CDR3, the DNA is TGTGCCATCAGGCAGGGACTAGCGGGAGGATTCGCCCAGTTCTTC.

This clone showed up just a few times. The chain is built from TRBV9 and TRBJ2-7, with D hard to call. This CDR3 is built from 15 residues. V shed 2 bases and J shed 2 bases, with 14 bases lying between them. Germline V CDR1 and CDR2: SGDLS, YYNGEE. In DNA, the CDR3 is TGTGCCAGCAGCGTTGGCTGGAGCACTGCCTACGAGCAGTACTTC. Translated: CASSVGWSTAYEQYF.

The chain recombines TRBV27 with TRBJ2-1; D uncertain. The CDR3 is 14 amino acids. Trimming took 3 bases from V and 0 from J, leaving 6 bases between them. Looked up from germline, CDR1 is MNHEY and CDR2 is SMNVEV (reference sequence). The CDR3 bases are TGTGCCAGCAGTTTCAGGCACTCCTACAATGAGCAGTTCTTC. Protein product: CASSFRHSYNEQFF.

This clone showed up just a few times. J is TRBJ2-7 and V is TRBV28; TRBD1 aligns across 9 bases. With 3 bases clipped from V and 3 bases from J, the junction kept 6 bases outside the gene matches. The CDR3 extends over 15 amino acids. Looked up from germline, CDR1 is MDHEN and CDR2 is SYDVKM. The CDR3 nucleotides read TGTGCCAGCAGTTTTGGGGGACAGGGACACTACGAGCAGTACTTC. Translation gives CASSFGGQGHYEQYF.

This clone occurred a few times. This chain connects TRBV7-2 to TRBJ1-5, with TRBD1 as a possible D gene (6 bases). Germline V CDR1 and CDR2: SGHTA, FQGNSA. CDR3 length equals 15 residues. The germline V and J ends were trimmed by 2 bases and 1 base, with 9 bases remaining between them. CDR3 protein: CASSLWGASNQPQHF. The CDR3 nucleotides are TGTGCCAGCAGCTTATGGGGGGCAAGCAATCAGCCCCAGCATTTT. The full variable domain, rest sourced from reference TRBV7-2 and TRBJ1-5, is GAGVSQSPSNKVTEKGKDVELRCDPISGHTALYWYRQSLGQGLEFLIYFQGNSAPDKSGLPSDRFSAERTGGSVSTLTIQRTQQEDSAVYLCASSLWGASNQPQHFGDGTRLSIL.

This clone was seen a few times. The chain has TRBV7-8 and TRBJ1-3; D is possibly TRBD1 (5 bases). Germline V gene lookup returns CDR1 SGHVS and CDR2 FQNEAQ. V was clipped by 2 bases and J by 0 bases, with 5 bases between them. The CDR3 consists of 14 residues. The CDR3 DNA reads TGTGCCAGCAGCTTAACAGGCTCTGGAAACACCATATATTTT. Its protein product is CASSLTGSGNTIYF.

CDR3 sequence reads: CAISEVEGHEQFF. The CDR3 DNA follows: TGTGCCATCAGTGAGGTCGAGGGCCATGAGCAGTTCTTC. The chain uses TRBV10-3 and TRBJ2-1; TRBD2 might be the D (5 bases). This CDR3 has 13 residues. Germline V gene sequence: CDR1 ENHRY, CDR2 SYGVKD. V gave up 2 bases and J gave up 8 bases, with 10 bases separating them.

This clone occurred a few times. The rearrangement uses TRBV9 and TRBJ1-5; D gene unclear. Germline-derived CDR1 and CDR2 are SGDLS and YYNGEE. The CDR3 is 16 residues long. The V end lost 0 bases, the J end lost 0 bases, and 10 bases lay between the germline ends. CDR3 region: CASSVDPDNSNQPQHF. CDR3 nucleotides: TGTGCCAGCAGCGTAGATCCGGATAATAGCAATCAGCCCCAGCATTTT. Looking up the rest from reference TRBV9 and TRBJ1-5 gives the full variable domain: DSGVTQTPKHLITATGQRVTLRCSPRSGDLSVYWYQQSLDQGLQFLIQYYNGEERAKGNILERFSAQQFPDLHSELNLSSLELGDSALYFCASSVDPDNSNQPQHFGDGTRLSIL.

The J gene is TRBJ2-5, the V gene TRBV14; D unclear. CDR1 is SGHDN and CDR2 is FVKESK in the germline V gene. Trimming shortened V by 1 base and J by 6 bases, and 6 bases separated the two germline ends. The CDR3 covers 12 residues. The CDR3 reads CASSQVWQTQYF. DNA of the CDR3: TGTGCCAGCAGCCAAGTTTGGCAGACCCAGTACTTC.

The sample holds a few counts of this clone. The chain links TRBV4-1 to TRBJ2-1; TRBD2 might be the D (5 bases). The V and J ends lost 1 base and 2 bases respectively, with 6 bases between them. The CDR3 totals 14 residues. Looked up from germline, CDR1 is MGHRA and CDR2 is YSYEKL. The CDR3 region is CASSQVGTYNEQFF. The CDR3, as DNA: TGCGCCAGCAGCCAAGTCGGGACCTACAATGAGCAGTTCTTC.

This clone occurred a few times. The sample contains more than one DNA sequence encoding this CDR3. The chain links TRBV7-2 to TRBJ2-1; 9 bases match TRBD1. This CDR3 comprises 17 residues. Trimming at V came to 1 base and at J to 0 bases, leaving 4 bases not matched to a gene. Germline V gives CDR1 SGHTA, CDR2 FQGNSA. The CDR3 here is CASSLVGTGSSYNEQFF. CDR3 DNA: TGTGCCAGCAGCTTAGTCGGGACAGGGAGCTCCTACAATGAGCAGTTCTTC.

This chain connects TRBV28 to TRBJ2-2, with D tentatively TRBD1 (6 bases). Germline V gene sequence: CDR1 MDHEN, CDR2 SYDVKM. Trimming removed 10 bases at V and 3 bases at J, with 18 bases between. There are 15 residues in the CDR3. The CDR3 nucleotides are TGTGCCACCATAGACAGGAGTTATTACACCGGGGAGCTGTTTTTT. Translated: CATIDRSYYTGELFF.

This clone was counted between two and nine times. This sequence joins TRBV23-1 and TRBJ2-6, with 12 bases identical to TRBD2. TRBV23-1 counts as an open reading frame of uncertain function. The CDR3 sequence is 19 residues long. The junction had 7 bases not matched to a gene; V was cut back by 3 bases and J by 1 base. CDR3 in DNA: TGCGCCAGCAGTCAGACTAGCGGGAGTCTCGGGTCTGGGGCCAACGTCCTGACTTTC. Translating gives CASSQTSGSLGSGANVLTF.

In its sample, this clone was seen once. In DNA, the CDR3 is TGCGCCAGCAGCCTCAGGCCGGGACTAGCGGGAGAGAATGAGCAGTTCTTC. It specifies CASSLRPGLAGENEQFF. The chain links TRBV4-1 to TRBJ2-1, with 14 bases matching TRBD2. With V trimmed by 4 bases and J by 7 bases, 9 bases remained unmatched. The CDR3 is made up of 17 amino acids. Germline V lookup: CDR1 MGHRA, CDR2 YSYEKL.

This clone was detected a few times. CDR3 coding DNA: TGTGCCACCAGCAGGCCACTAGCGGTGAACACCGGGGAGCTGTTTTTT. It translates to CATSRPLAVNTGELFF. J is TRBJ2-2 and V is TRBV15, with TRBD2 identical over 8 bases. V was pared by 3 bases and J by 1 base, with 4 bases of the junction left unmatched. CDR3 size: 16 residues. From germline, CDR1 is LNHNV and CDR2 YYDKDF (reference sequence).

The chain has TRBV5-1 and TRBJ1-1; tentatively, D is TRBD1 (5 bases). Trimming shortened V by 3 bases and J by 1 base, and 13 bases separated the two germline ends. The germline CDR1 and CDR2 sequences are SGHRS and YFSETQ. This CDR3 region has 15 residues. The chain's CDR3 is CASSSLRGRNTEAFF. The CDR3 DNA reads TGCGCCAGCAGCTCCCTCCGGGGGAGGAACACTGAAGCTTTCTTT.

J is TRBJ2-2 and V is TRBV4-3; TRBD1 is a possible D gene (5 bases). The V end lost 4 bases, the J end lost 3 bases, and 12 bases lay between the germline ends. This CDR3 contains 15 residues. Germline-derived CDR1 and CDR2 are LGHNA and YSLEER. CDR3 sequence (DNA): TGCGCCAGCAGCCCGGACAACTCAGACACCGGGGAGCTGTTTTTT. Translated, it gives CASSPDNSDTGELFF.

A remark on this clone: Germline and junction disagree at one end, which may indicate a read error. This rearrangement joins TRBV2 to TRBJ2-5; 11 positions match TRBD2. Germline V CDR1 and CDR2: SNHLY, FYNNEI. The CDR3 length is 13 residues. The CDR3 reads CASSDFPSGRSNF. CDR3 DNA: TGTGCCAGCAGTGATTTCCCTAGCGGGAGGTCCAACTTC.

The rearrangement joins TRBV16 to TRBJ2-2; D is perhaps TRBD1 (5 bases). V lost 2 bases and J 4 bases, leaving 5 bases between the germline ends. This CDR3 comprises 13 residues. In germline, CDR1 is KGHSY, CDR2 FQNENV. CDR3 in amino acids: CASSQDSTGELFF. In nucleotides, the CDR3 is TGTGCCAGCAGCCAAGACAGCACCGGGGAGCTGTTTTTT.

The rearrangement links TRBV7-9 to TRBJ2-1; no clear D. CDR3 length: 15 residues. Germline lookup yields CDR1 SEHNR and CDR2 FQNEAQ (reference sequence). The V end lost 3 bases, the J end lost 2 bases, and 11 bases lay between the germline ends. The CDR3 DNA sequence: TGTGCCAGCAGCTTGGCTAGAAGCCCCTACAATGAGCAGTTCTTC. Translation: CASSLARSPYNEQFF.

V and J are TRBV5-1 and TRBJ2-3; the D call may be TRBD1 or TRBD2 (5 bases each). Trimming took off 0 bases at V and 0 bases at J, with 11 bases between the two ends. Germline CDR1 and CDR2: SGHRS and YFSETQ. The CDR3 is 16 residues long. The DNA of the CDR3 is TGCGCCAGCAGCTTGGGTCTGGGACCGAGCACAGATACGCAGTATTTT. Protein product: CASSLGLGPSTDTQYF.